The clone carrying this TCR beta chain has ten or more counts. Its matching antigen is unknown. TCRdb processed the 5' RACE reads anew with MiXCR; each CDR3 protein has one entry. Among about 350,000 distinct CDR3 sequences listed, roughly an eighth were seen once. The ends lost 6 bases at V and 8 bases at J; junction bases unmatched: 12. The germline V gene encodes CDR1 ENHRY and CDR2 SYGVKD. The CDR3 has 16 residues. The data were taken from a study of T-cell memory formation after mild COVID-19. Study-wide context: TCR clustering was largely donor specific.

Findings of the study overall: Shrinking CD4+ clones were chiefly CM and EM; CD8+ ones were chiefly EMRA.

The chain has TRBV10-3 and TRBJ1-4; 10 nucleotides match TRBD1. Sample: PBMCs or a T cell subset sorted from them (not recorded which). The sequence was collected from a man younger than 30 who had mild COVID-19 (a few samples of this study predate the infection). Cell type and time point are not known. The CDR3 protein is CAISTRPGQGIEKLFF. The CDR3 coding sequence is TGTGCCATCAGCACCCGACCGGGACAGGGGATAGAAAAACTGTTTTTT.